Shown below are 23 T cell receptor beta chains from a single sample sequenced in a study of response to subunit inactivated influenza vaccine. TCRdb re-analysed the RT-PCR reads in MiXCR, keeping a single row per CDR3 protein. The sample has around 790,000 distinct CDR3 sequences, 20% to 25% seen once. The specimen comprised PBMCs from blood, sampled roughly 5 days after vaccination. The receptor set was obtained from a man over 45 who received an inactivated influenza vaccine.

This clonotype was seen more than once but under ten times. The CDR3, as DNA: TGCAGTGCTAGAGTCCAGATCCGACAGGGGGCGTACATTCAGTACTTC. Protein product: CSARVQIRQGAYIQYF. The rearrangement links TRBV20-1 to TRBJ2-4, with TRBD1 matching 10 bases. The CDR3 consists of 16 residues. V lost 1 base to trimming and J lost 8 bases; unmatched junction nucleotides: 11. The germline CDR1 and CDR2 sequences are DFQATT and SNEGSKA (reference sequence).

This clonotype was counted a few times. The chain is built from TRBV11-2 and TRBJ2-7; weak D call: TRBD1 (6 bases). Trimming stripped 5 bases from V and 2 bases from J, with 16 bases between. Germline V lookup: CDR1 SGHAT, CDR2 FQNNGV. There are 15 residues in the CDR3. The CDR3 DNA sequence: TGTGCCAGCAGCCTCCCGGGACACGACACCTACGAGCAGTACTTC. Encoded protein: CASSLPGHDTYEQYF.

The chain links TRBV7-6 to TRBJ2-1; a possible D gene is TRBD2 (5 bases). This CDR3 region has 15 residues. Trimming shortened V by 2 bases and J by 10 bases, and 18 bases separated the two germline ends. The germline CDR1 and CDR2 sequences are SGHVS and FNYEAQ. The CDR3 sequence is CASSLKLDPFGEQFF. The CDR3 DNA is TGTGCCAGCAGCTTAAAACTAGATCCCTTCGGCGAGCAGTTCTTC. The full variable domain, in which reference TRBV7-6 and TRBJ2-1 provide the parts outside the CDR3, is GAGVSQSPRYKVTKRGQDVALRCDPISGHVSLYWYRQALGQGPEFLTYFNYEAQQDKSGLPNDRFSAERPEGSISTLTIQRTEQRDSAMYRCASSLKLDPFGEQFFGPGTRLTVL.

This clonotype was found a few times. The chain carries TRBV27 and TRBJ1-2; TRBD1 matches at 7 bases. The germline V gene has CDR1 MNHEY and CDR2 SMNVEV (reference sequence). There are 13 residues in the CDR3. Trimming took 6 bases from V and 3 from J; bases not matched to a gene: 4. The CDR3 DNA reads as TGTGCCAGCAGGGACAGGACAGACTATGGCTACACCTTC. Its translation: CASRDRTDYGYTF.

V is TRBV5-1 and J is TRBJ1-4; no clear D gene. V lost 4 bases, J lost 0 bases, and 7 bases lay in between. This CDR3 is built from 14 residues. Germline V gene lookup returns CDR1 SGHRS and CDR2 YFSETQ. The CDR3 nucleotides read TGCGCCAGCAGCGATCCGGCAACTAATGAAAAACTGTTTTTT. It translates to CASSDPATNEKLFF.

This clonotype was seen a few times. The V call is TRBV12-3 or TRBV12-4, the J call TRBJ2-4, with D unresolved. Trimming left V 5 bases short and J 6 bases short, with 11 bases between. The CDR3 runs 13 residues. The CDR3 DNA sequence: TGTGCCAGCAGTCAGAGTATTGGAAACATTCAGTACTTC. This sequence encodes CASSQSIGNIQYF.

The J gene is TRBJ2-2, the V gene TRBV7-3; D remains unclear. Germline CDR1 SGHTA, CDR2 FQGTGA. V lost 2 bases, J lost 3 bases, and 4 bases lay in between. The CDR3 contains 13 residues. This chain's CDR3 is CASSLFYTGELFF. CDR3 coding DNA: TGTGCCAGCAGCTTATTCTACACCGGGGAGCTGTTTTTT.

The CDR3 DNA sequence: TGTGCCAGCAGCGACCGGGAGTCCAAAAACATTCAGTACTTC. Its translation is CASSDRESKNIQYF. The gene calls are TRBV4-2 and TRBJ2-4; a possible D gene is TRBD2 (6 bases). Trimming removed 5 bases from V and 2 bases from J, with 10 bases in between. Germline values: CDR1 LGHNA, CDR2 YNFKEQ. The CDR3 covers 14 residues.

There are a few counts of this clonotype. The junction does not match germline at one end; this may be a read error. The chain is built from TRBV28 and TRBJ1-3, with D unresolved. The CDR3 extends over 12 amino acids. Germline CDR1 and CDR2: MDHEN and SYDVKM. CDR3 loop: CASSRWSNTISF. CDR3 nucleotide sequence: TGTGCCAGCAGCCGTTGGAGCAACACCATATCTTTT.

The chain carries TRBV12-3 or TRBV12-4 and TRBJ2-5; maybe TRBD2 (6 bases). The CDR3 has 14 residues. V was cut by 3 bases and J by 5 bases, with 13 bases left in between. The CDR3 loop reads CASSLWGVRETQYF. CDR3 bases: TGTGCCAGCAGTTTGTGGGGGGTTAGGGAGACCCAGTACTTC.

The rearrangement uses TRBV15 and TRBJ2-1, with D hard to call. Germline assignment: CDR1 LNHNV and CDR2 YYDKDF (reference sequence). The CDR3 extends over 13 amino acids. Trimming removed 4 bases at V and 7 bases at J, with 11 bases between. This CDR3 is CATSMPLGNEQFF. CDR3 coding DNA: TGTGCCACCAGCATGCCTCTGGGGAATGAGCAGTTCTTC.

The rearrangement joins TRBV5-6 to TRBJ2-1; 9 bases agree with TRBD2. Trimming took 7 bases from V and 6 from J; bases not matched to a gene: 8. Germline assignment: CDR1 SGHDT and CDR2 YYEEEE. This CDR3 has 14 amino acids. CDR3 bases: TGTGCCAGCCGAATAGCGGGAGACCCCAATGAGCAGTTCTTC. This translates into CASRIAGDPNEQFF.

This chain joins TRBV4-2 and TRBJ2-3, with 11 positions matching TRBD1. The germline CDR1 and CDR2 sequences are LGHNA and YNFKEQ. The V segment lost 4 bases and the J segment 1 base; nucleotides outside the gene matches: 7. CDR3 length equals 17 residues. The CDR3 reads CASSRLRTGGGTDTQYF. The CDR3 DNA is TGTGCCAGCAGCCGCCTTAGGACAGGGGGCGGCACAGATACGCAGTATTTT.

This clonotype was detected a few times. CDR3 in DNA: TGTGCCAGCAGCCACTCGGGACAGGAGTACAATGAGCAGTTCTTC. Amino acids: CASSHSGQEYNEQFF. V usage is TRBV5-5 and J usage is TRBJ2-1, with TRBD1 matching over 8 bases. The CDR3 consists of 15 residues. Germline loops: CDR1 SGHKS, CDR2 YYEKEE (reference sequence). J was trimmed by 4 bases and V by 4 bases; bases with no gene match: 7.

The V gene is TRBV7-2, the J gene TRBJ2-7; possibly TRBD2 for D (5 bases). CDR3 length: 15 amino acids. From germline, CDR1 is SGHTA and CDR2 FQGNSA. With 1 base removed from V and 2 bases from J, the gap between germline ends came to 12 bases. This CDR3 is CASSLGAGVAYEQYF. CDR3 nucleotide sequence: TGTGCCAGCAGCTTAGGTGCGGGTGTGGCCTACGAGCAGTACTTC.

A few counts support this clonotype. J is TRBJ2-1 and V is TRBV6-2 or TRBV6-3; 10 bases match TRBD2. Germline loops: CDR1 MNHEY, CDR2 SVGEGT. This CDR3 has 16 residues. V was pared by 8 bases and J by 4 bases, with 11 bases of the junction left unmatched. The CDR3 region has the DNA TGTGCCAGCGGGAAATCGGGACTAGCGATATACAATGAGCAGTTCTTC. Residues: CASGKSGLAIYNEQFF.

There are many counts of this clonotype. The chain couples TRBV29-1 to TRBJ2-1, with D perhaps given as TRBD1 or TRBD2 (5 bases each). The V and J ends lost 0 bases and 3 bases respectively, with 9 bases between them. Germline V gene sequence: CDR1 SQVTM, CDR2 ANQGSEA. CDR3 length: 14 amino acids. This chain's CDR3 is CSVEDRDGYNEQFF. DNA of the CDR3: TGCAGCGTTGAAGATAGGGACGGCTACAATGAGCAGTTCTTC.

This clonotype was observed at least ten times. V is TRBV2 and J is TRBJ2-1, with D maybe TRBD1 (6 bases). Trimming shortened V by 4 bases and J by 7 bases, and 11 bases separated the two germline ends. Germline CDR1 reads SNHLY; CDR2 reads FYNNEI. The CDR3 has 13 residues. The CDR3 loop reads CASSVYRENEQFF. The CDR3 DNA reads TGTGCCAGCAGTGTGTACAGGGAGAATGAGCAGTTCTTC.

This clonotype came up a few times. The CDR3 DNA follows: TGTGCCAGCAGCGTTGGCCCGGGACAGGACTCCTACGAGCAGTACTTC. Protein: CASSVGPGQDSYEQYF. This sequence joins TRBV9 and TRBJ2-7; 8 bases line up with TRBD1. The CDR3 consists of 16 residues. Trimming took 2 bases from V and 0 from J; bases not matched to a gene: 7. The germline V gene has CDR1 SGDLS and CDR2 YYNGEE.

This sequence joins TRBV11-2 and TRBJ2-7; 8 nucleotides match TRBD1. Germline lookup yields CDR1 SGHAT and CDR2 FQNNGV. V lost 2 bases and J lost 6; bases outside the gene matches: 6. The CDR3 is 14 residues long. The CDR3: CASSLWGQDREQYF. The CDR3 region has the DNA TGTGCCAGCAGCTTATGGGGACAGGACCGCGAGCAGTACTTC.

V is TRBV7-8 and J is TRBJ2-7; D may be TRBD1 (6 bases). V was shortened by 6 bases and J by 0 bases, with 12 bases between the two germline ends. This CDR3 is built from 14 residues. Germline CDR1 and CDR2: SGHVS and FQNEAQ. The CDR3 sequence: CASRQGLDSYEQYF. The CDR3 nucleotides read TGTGCCAGCAGACAGGGCCTCGACTCCTACGAGCAGTACTTC. The full variable domain, rest sourced from reference TRBV7-8 and TRBJ2-7, is GAGVSQSPRYKVAKRGQDVALRCDPISGHVSLFWYQQALGQGPEFLTYFQNEAQLDKSGLPSDRFFAERPEGSVSTLKIQRTQQEDSAVYLCASRQGLDSYEQYFGPGTRLTVT.

There are a few counts of this clonotype. This chain connects TRBV10-3 to TRBJ2-3; 11 bases agree with TRBD2. Germline lookup yields CDR1 ENHRY and CDR2 SYGVKD. Trimming took 6 bases from V and 2 from J; bases not matched to a gene: 4. The CDR3 is 15 residues long. CDR3: CAIRGTSGPTDTQYF. DNA of the CDR3: TGTGCCATCAGGGGGACTAGCGGACCCACAGATACGCAGTATTTT.

The chain links TRBV20-1 to TRBJ2-5, with 9 bases fitting TRBD2. The germline gives CDR1 DFQATT, CDR2 SNEGSKA (reference sequence). The CDR3 is 14 amino acids. J lost 2 bases, V lost 5 bases, and 6 bases had no gene match. The CDR3 sequence is CSADSGSTQETQYF. Written as DNA, the CDR3 is TGCAGTGCTGATAGCGGGAGCACACAAGAGACCCAGTACTTC.